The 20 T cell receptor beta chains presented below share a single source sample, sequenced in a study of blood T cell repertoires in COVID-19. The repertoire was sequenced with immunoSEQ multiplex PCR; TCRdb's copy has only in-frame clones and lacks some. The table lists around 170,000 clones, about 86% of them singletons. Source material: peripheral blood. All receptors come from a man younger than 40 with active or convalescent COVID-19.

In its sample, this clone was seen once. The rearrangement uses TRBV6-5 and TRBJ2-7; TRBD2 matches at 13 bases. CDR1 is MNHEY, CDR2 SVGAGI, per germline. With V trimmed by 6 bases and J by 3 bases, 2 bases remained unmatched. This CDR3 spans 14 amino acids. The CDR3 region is CASSRLAGGYEQYF. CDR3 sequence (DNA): TGTGCCAGCAGCAGACTAGCGGGAGGCTACGAGCAGTACTTC.

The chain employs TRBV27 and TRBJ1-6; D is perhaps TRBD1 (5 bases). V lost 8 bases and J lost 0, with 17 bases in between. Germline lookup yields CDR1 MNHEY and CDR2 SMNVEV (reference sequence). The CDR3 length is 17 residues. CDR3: CASRRDGGSSYNSPLHF. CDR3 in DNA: TGTGCCAGCCGCCGGGACGGCGGGAGCTCCTATAATTCACCCCTCCACTTT.

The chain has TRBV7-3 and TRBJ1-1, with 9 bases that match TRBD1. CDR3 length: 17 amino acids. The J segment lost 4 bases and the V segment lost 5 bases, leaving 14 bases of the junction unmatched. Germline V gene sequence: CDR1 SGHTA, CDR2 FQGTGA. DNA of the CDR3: TGTGCCAGCAGCCACGCCACAGGGGGCAGGAGGGGCACTGAAGCTTTCTTT. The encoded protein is CASSHATGGRRGTEAFF.

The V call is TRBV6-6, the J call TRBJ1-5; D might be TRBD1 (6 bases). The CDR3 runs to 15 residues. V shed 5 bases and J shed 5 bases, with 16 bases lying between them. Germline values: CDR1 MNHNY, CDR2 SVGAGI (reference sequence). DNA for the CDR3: TGTGCCAGCAGTATGACGAACAGGGACGATCAGCCCCAGCATTTT. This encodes CASSMTNRDDQPQHF.

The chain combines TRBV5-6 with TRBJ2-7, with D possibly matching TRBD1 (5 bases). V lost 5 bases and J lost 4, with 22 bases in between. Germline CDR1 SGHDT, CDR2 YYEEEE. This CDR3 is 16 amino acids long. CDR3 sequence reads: CASRKKFTGIGYEQYV. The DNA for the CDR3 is TGTGCCAGCAGGAAGAAGTTTACAGGAATCGGTTACGAGCAGTACGTC.

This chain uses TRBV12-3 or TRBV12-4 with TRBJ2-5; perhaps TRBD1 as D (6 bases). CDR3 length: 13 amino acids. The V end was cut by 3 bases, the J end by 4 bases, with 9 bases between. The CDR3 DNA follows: TGTGCCAGCAGTTTCCTCAGGGGAGAGACCCAGTACTTC. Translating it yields CASSFLRGETQYF.

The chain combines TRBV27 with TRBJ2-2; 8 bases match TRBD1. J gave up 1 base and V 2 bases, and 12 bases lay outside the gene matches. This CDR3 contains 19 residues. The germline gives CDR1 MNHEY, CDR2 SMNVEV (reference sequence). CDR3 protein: CASSLLPLAGTGNTGELFF. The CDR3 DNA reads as TGTGCCAGCAGTTTACTCCCTCTGGCCGGGACAGGGAACACCGGGGAGCTGTTTTTT.

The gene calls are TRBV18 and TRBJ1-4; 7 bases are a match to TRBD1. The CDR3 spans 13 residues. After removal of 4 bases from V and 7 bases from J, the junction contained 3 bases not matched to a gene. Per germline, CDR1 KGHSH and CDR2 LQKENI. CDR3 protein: CASSLRDSEKLFF. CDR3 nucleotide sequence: TGTGCCAGCTCACTCCGGGACAGTGAAAAACTGTTTTTT.

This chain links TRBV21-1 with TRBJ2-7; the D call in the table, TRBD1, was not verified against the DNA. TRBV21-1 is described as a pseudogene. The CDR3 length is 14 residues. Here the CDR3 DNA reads TGTGCCAGCAGGCGGACAGGGGCCGGTTACGAGCAGTACGTC. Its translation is CASRRTGAGYEQYV.

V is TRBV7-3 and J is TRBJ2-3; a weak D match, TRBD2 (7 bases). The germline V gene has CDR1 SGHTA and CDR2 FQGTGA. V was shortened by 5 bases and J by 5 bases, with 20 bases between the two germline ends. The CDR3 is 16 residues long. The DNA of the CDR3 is TGTGCCAGCAGCCAACGCGGGGGCGAGTACGTAGATACGCAGTATTTT. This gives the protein CASSQRGGEYVDTQYF.

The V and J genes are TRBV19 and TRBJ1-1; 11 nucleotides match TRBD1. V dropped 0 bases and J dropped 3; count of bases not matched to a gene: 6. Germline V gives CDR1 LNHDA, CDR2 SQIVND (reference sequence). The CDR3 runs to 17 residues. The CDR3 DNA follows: TGTGCCAGTAGTATAGATAGGGACAGGGGGAAGGACACTGAAGCTTTCTTT. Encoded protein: CASSIDRDRGKDTEAFF.

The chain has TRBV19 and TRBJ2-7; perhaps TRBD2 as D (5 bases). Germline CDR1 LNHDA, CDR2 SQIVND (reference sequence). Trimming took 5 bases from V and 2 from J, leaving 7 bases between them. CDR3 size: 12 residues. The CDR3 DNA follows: TGTGCCAGTAGTGGGCGGGCCTACGAGCAGTACTTC. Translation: CASSGRAYEQYF.

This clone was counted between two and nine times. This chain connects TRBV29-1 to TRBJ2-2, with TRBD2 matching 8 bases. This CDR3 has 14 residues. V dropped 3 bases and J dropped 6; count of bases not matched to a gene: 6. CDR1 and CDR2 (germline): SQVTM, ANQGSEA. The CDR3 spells CSVDGYGRAGELFF. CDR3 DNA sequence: TGCAGCGTTGACGGATACGGGAGGGCCGGGGAGCTGTTTTTT.

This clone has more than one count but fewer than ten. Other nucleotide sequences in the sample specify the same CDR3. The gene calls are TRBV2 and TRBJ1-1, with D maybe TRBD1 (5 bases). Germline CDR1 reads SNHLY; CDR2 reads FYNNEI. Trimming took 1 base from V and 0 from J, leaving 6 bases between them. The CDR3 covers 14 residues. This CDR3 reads CASSEGGLNTEAFF. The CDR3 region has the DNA TGTGCCAGCAGTGAAGGGGGCCTGAACACTGAAGCTTTCTTT.

The CDR3 nucleotides read TGTGCCAGCAGTTACTCGATTGGCCGTTTCAATGAAAAACTGTTTTTT. It encodes CASSYSIGRFNEKLFF. This chain connects TRBV6-5 to TRBJ1-4; D call uncertain. This CDR3 spans 16 amino acids. V was shortened by 0 bases and J by 5 bases, with 13 bases between the two germline ends. The germline V gene has CDR1 MNHEY and CDR2 SVGAGI.

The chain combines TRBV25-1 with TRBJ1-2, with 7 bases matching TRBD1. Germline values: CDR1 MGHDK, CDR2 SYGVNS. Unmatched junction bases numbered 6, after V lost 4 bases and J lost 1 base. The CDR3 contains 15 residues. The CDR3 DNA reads TGTGCCAGCAGTGGGACAGGAGTTTATAACTATGGCTACACCTTC. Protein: CASSGTGVYNYGYTF.

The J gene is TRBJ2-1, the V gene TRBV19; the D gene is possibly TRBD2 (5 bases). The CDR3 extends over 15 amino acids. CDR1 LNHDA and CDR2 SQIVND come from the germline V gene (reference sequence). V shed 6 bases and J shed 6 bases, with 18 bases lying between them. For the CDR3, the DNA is TGTGCCAGTAGGGCGGAGGATTCGCCGAGCAATGAGCAGTTCTTC. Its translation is CASRAEDSPSNEQFF.

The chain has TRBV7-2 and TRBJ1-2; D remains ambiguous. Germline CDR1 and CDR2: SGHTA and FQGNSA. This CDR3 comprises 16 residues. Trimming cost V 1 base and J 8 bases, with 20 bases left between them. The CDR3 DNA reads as TGTGCCAGCAGCTTAGGACCCGTCCAAACCCGAGCGGGCTACACCTTC. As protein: CASSLGPVQTRAGYTF. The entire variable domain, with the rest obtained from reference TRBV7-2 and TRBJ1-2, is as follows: GAGVSQSPSNKVTEKGKDVELRCDPISGHTALYWYRQSLGQGLEFLIYFQGNSAPDKSGLPSDRFSAERTGGSVSTLTIQRTQQEDSAVYLCASSLGPVQTRAGYTFGSGTRLTVV.

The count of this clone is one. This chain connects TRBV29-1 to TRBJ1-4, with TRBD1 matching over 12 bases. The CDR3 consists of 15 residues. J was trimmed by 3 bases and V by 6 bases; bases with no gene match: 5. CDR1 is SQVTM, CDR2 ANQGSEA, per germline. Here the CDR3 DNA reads TGCAGCGTAACCGGGACAGGGGGCTCTAATGAAAAACTGTTTTTT. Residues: CSVTGTGGSNEKLFF. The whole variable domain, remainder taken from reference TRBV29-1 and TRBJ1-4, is SAVISQKPSRDICQRGTSLTIQCQVDSQVTMMFWYRQQPGQSLTLIATANQGSEATYESGFVIDKFPISRPNLTFSTLTVSNMSPEDSSIYLCSVTGTGGSNEKLFFGSGTQLSVL.

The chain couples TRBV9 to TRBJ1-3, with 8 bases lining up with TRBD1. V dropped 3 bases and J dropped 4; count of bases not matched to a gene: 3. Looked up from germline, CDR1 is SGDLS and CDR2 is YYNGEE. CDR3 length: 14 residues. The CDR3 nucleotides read TGTGCCAGCAGCGGTCGGACAGGGGGAAACACCATATATTTT. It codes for CASSGRTGGNTIYF.